The 32 T cell receptor beta chains listed next were all sequenced from one sample in a study of cytomegalovirus exposure and HLA in healthy donors. The PCR ran on 60 Vbeta and 13 Jbeta primers. TCRdb's table, derived via immunoSEQ multiplex PCR, lists solely in-frame clones and lacks some. The sample consists of fewer than 150,000 clones, around 78% of them appearing once. Sequenced input: PBMCs. These receptors all stem from a male donor in good health and CMV-seronegative.

The J gene is TRBJ2-7, the V gene TRBV9; 11 bases align to TRBD2. Looked up from germline, CDR1 is SGDLS and CDR2 is YYNGEE. The CDR3 has 20 amino acids. V was clipped by 0 bases and J by 2 bases; unmatched bases: 16. CDR3 bases: TGTGCCAGCAGCGTAGGAGGGGGGACTAGCGGTCATCGACGCCCCTACGAGCAGTACTTC. Protein sequence: CASSVGGGTSGHRRPYEQYF.

V and J are TRBV27 and TRBJ1-4; possibly TRBD1 for D (5 bases). Trimming shortened V by 5 bases and J by 5 bases, and 18 bases separated the two germline ends. CDR3 length: 16 amino acids. CDR1 is MNHEY and CDR2 is SMNVEV in the germline V gene (reference sequence). CDR3 region: CASSPERGGENEKLFF. In DNA form, the CDR3 reads TGTGCCAGCAGTCCGGAGCGGGGAGGGGAGAATGAAAAACTGTTTTTT.

The rearrangement links TRBV11-1 to TRBJ1-1; no definite D call. The CDR3 is 11 residues long. V lost 5 bases and J 11 bases, leaving 12 bases between the germline ends. Germline values: CDR1 SGHAT, CDR2 FQDESV (reference sequence). As DNA, the CDR3 is TGTGCCAGCAGCCCCCGCGAGGCCGCTTTCTTT. It codes for CASSPREAAFF.

The chain links TRBV2 to TRBJ2-1, with TRBD2 as a possible D gene (6 bases). With 6 bases removed from V and 1 base from J, the gap between germline ends came to 7 bases. Germline CDR1 SNHLY, CDR2 FYNNEI. The CDR3 is 13 amino acids. CDR3 bases: TGTGCCAGCAGGGAGGGGTCCTACAATGAGCAGTTCTTC. Translating gives CASREGSYNEQFF.

Only a few counts were recorded for this clone. One end of the junction does not line up with germline, which may come from a read error. This chain joins TRBV18 and TRBJ1-1; D unresolved. The CDR3 consists of 15 residues. Germline V gives CDR1 KGHSH, CDR2 LQKENI. The CDR3 loop is CSSSQIPGVNTEAFF. CDR3 nucleotide sequence: TGTTCCAGCTCCCAAATCCCCGGGGTGAACACTGAAGCTTTCTTT.

The gene calls are TRBV4-2 and TRBJ2-7; 11 bases are shared with TRBD2. V gave up 0 bases and J gave up 6 bases; unmatched junction bases: 7. This CDR3 is built from 16 residues. Per the germline V gene, CDR1 is LGHNA and CDR2 is YNFKEQ. CDR3 nucleotide sequence: TGTGCCAGCAGCCAAGATGGGACTAGCGGCACGGGCGAGCAGTACTTC. It translates to CASSQDGTSGTGEQYF.

This clone was seen a handful of times. The chain employs TRBV14 and TRBJ2-7; no clear D. Trimming took off 3 bases at V and 2 bases at J, with 14 bases between the two ends. Germline CDR1 reads SGHDN; CDR2 reads FVKESK. The CDR3 runs 15 residues. In nucleotides, the CDR3 is TGTGCCAGCAGCCACCCCACTACTAAAGCCTACGAGCAGTACTTC. It is translated as CASSHPTTKAYEQYF.

The V and J genes are TRBV7-6 and TRBJ1-4; D is undetermined. There are 17 residues in the CDR3. V was shortened by 1 base and J by 6 bases, with 18 bases between the two germline ends. The germline V gene encodes CDR1 SGHVS and CDR2 FNYEAQ. The CDR3 loop reads CASSLVSAGGLYEKLFF. The CDR3 coding sequence is TGTGCCAGCAGCTTAGTTTCGGCCGGAGGATTATATGAAAAACTGTTTTTT.

This clone was seen more than once but under ten times. This chain uses TRBV19 with TRBJ2-1, with TRBD1 matching over 7 bases. The CDR3 contains 15 residues. V trimming: 3 bases; J trimming: 8 bases; junction bases outside the gene matches: 10. In germline, CDR1 is LNHDA, CDR2 SQIVND (reference sequence). CDR3 sequence reads: CASSIPRGKNDEQFF. CDR3 nucleotides: TGTGCCAGTAGTATTCCCAGGGGGAAGAACGATGAGCAGTTCTTC.

The CDR3 reads CASSRGVPNYGYTF. CDR3 in DNA: TGTGCCAGCTCACGGGGGGTACCGAACTATGGCTACACCTTC. The rearrangement joins TRBV18 to TRBJ1-2, with D perhaps TRBD1 (5 bases). The V gene's germline CDR1 is KGHSH and CDR2 LQKENI. Deletions cut 4 bases from V and 2 bases from J, with 11 bases between. This CDR3 contains 14 residues.

The chain carries TRBV19 and TRBJ1-4, with D possibly TRBD1 on 5 matching bases. The CDR3 consists of 14 residues. Germline CDR1 LNHDA, CDR2 SQIVND (reference sequence). Deletions cut 1 base from V and 7 bases from J, with 10 bases between. The CDR3 coding sequence is TGTGCCAGTAGTATAGGGGTCGGGGGTGAAAAACTGTTTTTT. Protein product: CASSIGVGGEKLFF.

The chain employs TRBV7-9 and TRBJ1-2, with D unclear. This CDR3 contains 13 residues. V was cut by 1 base and J by 7 bases, with 10 bases left in between. CDR1 is SEHNR, CDR2 FQNEAQ, per germline (reference sequence). This CDR3 is CASSLGSAGGYTF. CDR3 coding DNA: TGTGCCAGCAGCTTAGGTTCAGCGGGTGGCTACACCTTC.

The chain couples TRBV5-1 to TRBJ1-6, with a weak D call TRBD1 (6 bases). From germline, CDR1 is SGHRS and CDR2 YFSETQ. V was trimmed by 2 bases and J by 7 bases, leaving 19 bases between them. The CDR3 spans 17 residues. In nucleotides, the CDR3 is TGCGCCAGCAGCTTAGGACAGACACAAGTAAGGAATTCACCCCTCCACTTT. This translates into CASSLGQTQVRNSPLHF.

The chain uses TRBV6-1 and TRBJ1-2; D unclear. Per germline, CDR1 MNHNS and CDR2 SASEGT. Trimming cost V 5 bases and J 4 bases, with 11 bases left between them. This CDR3 comprises 13 residues. CDR3 sequence reads: CASSSDWSYGYTF. Written as DNA, the CDR3 is TGTGCCAGCAGTTCTGACTGGTCCTATGGCTACACCTTC.

The chain carries TRBV5-1 and TRBJ2-5, with TRBD1 as a possible D gene (5 bases). V lost 6 bases and J 0 bases, leaving 12 bases between the germline ends. This CDR3 comprises 14 residues. Germline V gene lookup returns CDR1 SGHRS and CDR2 YFSETQ. The CDR3 spells CASNEVRDQETQYF. DNA of the CDR3: TGCGCCAGCAACGAAGTCAGGGACCAAGAGACCCAGTACTTC.

This clone was seen once. An end of the junction does not agree with germline; a read error may underlie this. The V call is TRBV5-4, the J call TRBJ1-2; possible D gene TRBD1, 6 bases. This CDR3 has 15 residues. Germline V gene lookup returns CDR1 SGHNT and CDR2 YYREEE (reference sequence). The DNA of the CDR3 is TGTCCCAGCAGCTTGGGGGCAACAGGGAGGGAGGGCTACACCTTC. Translated: CPSSLGATGREGYTF. The full variable domain, rest sourced from reference TRBV5-4 and TRBJ1-2, is ETGVTQSPTHLIKTRGQQVTLRCSSQSGHNTVSWYQQALGQGPQFIFQYYREEENGRGNFPPRFSGLQFPNYSSELNVNALELDDSALYLCPSSLGATGREGYTFGSGTRLTVV.

This clone showed up just a few times. The chain has TRBV30 and TRBJ1-3, with no clear D. V shed 3 bases and J shed 0 bases, with 6 bases lying between them. Germline V gene data show CDR1 as GTSNPN and CDR2 as SVGIG (reference sequence). CDR3 length: 13 residues. This CDR3 is CAWRGSSGNTIYF. In DNA, the CDR3 is TGTGCCTGGAGGGGGAGCTCTGGAAACACCATATATTTT.

The V gene is TRBV5-4, the J gene TRBJ2-5; possibly TRBD2 for D (6 bases). The CDR3 has 14 residues. Trimming removed 4 bases at V and 5 bases at J, with 15 bases between. Germline V gives CDR1 SGHNT, CDR2 YYREEE (reference sequence). CDR3: CASSPGTGRETQYF. CDR3 bases: TGTGCCAGCAGCCCAGGGACTGGCCGGGAGACCCAGTACTTC.

J is TRBJ2-7 and V is TRBV6-5, with 8 bases matching TRBD1. The germline V gene has CDR1 MNHEY and CDR2 SVGAGI. This CDR3 region has 13 residues. V gave up 5 bases and J gave up 8 bases; unmatched junction bases: 8. The CDR3 loop reads CASSEGQASQQYF. Written as DNA, the CDR3 is TGTGCCAGCAGTGAGGGACAGGCTAGCCAGCAGTACTTC.

This sequence joins TRBV27 and TRBJ2-1; 11 bases are a match to TRBD2. Germline trimming cut 4 bases from V and 13 bases from J; bases unmatched to any gene: 12. There are 15 residues in the CDR3. CDR1 is MNHEY, CDR2 SMNVEV, per germline (reference sequence). In DNA, the CDR3 is TGTGCCAGCAGTTCCTGGACTAGCGGGCCAAACCCTCAGTTCTTC. Its translation: CASSSWTSGPNPQFF.

V usage is TRBV5-8 and J usage is TRBJ1-1; D gene unclear. Germline assignment: CDR1 SGHTS and CDR2 YDEGEE. There are 14 residues in the CDR3. V was shortened by 1 base and J by 8 bases, with 15 bases between the two germline ends. Here the CDR3 DNA reads TGTGCCAGCAGCTTGTCTGAGGCGAGCGGGGAAGCTTTCTTT. Encoded protein: CASSLSEASGEAFF.

This clone was observed a few times. The chain links TRBV30 to TRBJ2-7; D possibly corresponds to TRBD2 (6 bases). Trimming removed 1 base at V and 5 bases at J, with 18 bases between. Germline values: CDR1 GTSNPN, CDR2 SVGIG (reference sequence). The CDR3 consists of 15 residues. CDR3 amino acids: CAWSGWGGGTDEQYF. The CDR3 region has the DNA TGTGCCTGGAGTGGGTGGGGTGGGGGGACTGACGAGCAGTACTTC.

V gene TRBV9 combines with J gene TRBJ2-5; 10 bases map to TRBD1. The CDR3 consists of 15 residues. Germline V gene lookup returns CDR1 SGDLS and CDR2 YYNGEE. Germline trimming cut 4 bases from V and 4 bases from J; bases unmatched to any gene: 7. This CDR3 is CASSRGQGKGETQYF. CDR3 coding DNA: TGTGCCAGCAGCAGGGGACAGGGGAAAGGAGAGACCCAGTACTTC.

The chain links TRBV5-4 to TRBJ2-2; TRBD1 matches at 12 bases. Trimming removed 4 bases from V and 7 bases from J; junction bases left unmatched: 8. CDR3 size: 16 residues. Germline V gene data show CDR1 as SGHNT and CDR2 as YYREEE (reference sequence). The CDR3 loop is CASSLPGQGAVGELFF. The CDR3 DNA sequence: TGTGCCAGCAGCCTGCCGGGACAGGGGGCGGTCGGGGAGCTGTTTTTT.

The rearrangement joins TRBV18 to TRBJ1-5; D gene ambiguous. The V end was cut by 0 bases, the J end by 7 bases, with 10 bases between. Looked up from germline, CDR1 is KGHSH and CDR2 is LQKENI. CDR3 length equals 14 residues. The CDR3 spells CASSPPTGVQPQHF. The CDR3 DNA reads TGTGCCAGCTCACCACCGACGGGAGTACAGCCCCAGCATTTT.

This clone was recorded only once. The chain joins TRBV27 to TRBJ1-2; TRBD1 matches at 11 bases. CDR1 MNHEY and CDR2 SMNVEV come from the germline V gene (reference sequence). The trim removed 3 bases at V and 2 bases at J, leaving 2 bases unmatched. The CDR3 is 15 amino acids. The CDR3 reads CASSFWDRGNYGYTF. The CDR3, as DNA: TGTGCCAGCAGTTTCTGGGACAGGGGGAACTATGGCTACACCTTC.

The gene calls are TRBV13 and TRBJ1-1; D may be TRBD1 (6 bases). Germline loops: CDR1 PRHDT, CDR2 FYEKMQ (reference sequence). V lost 4 bases to trimming and J lost 0 bases, with 15 bases between them. This CDR3 has 16 residues. The CDR3 sequence: CASSSRTVTLNTEAFF. In DNA form, the CDR3 reads TGTGCCAGCAGCTCCCGGACAGTGACCTTGAACACTGAAGCTTTCTTT.

The chain links TRBV5-1 to TRBJ1-2, with 9 nucleotides matching TRBD1. CDR1 is SGHRS, CDR2 YFSETQ, per germline. After removal of 2 bases from V and 7 bases from J, the junction contained 9 bases not matched to a gene. The CDR3 loop spans 15 amino acids. CDR3 residues: CASSFRQGGGFGYTF. CDR3 nucleotide sequence: TGCGCCAGCAGCTTCCGACAGGGGGGAGGTTTTGGCTACACCTTC.

The genes are TRBV23-1 and TRBJ2-2; 8 nucleotides match TRBD1. TRBV23-1 is known as an ORF, though its function is uncertain. The CDR3 is made up of 15 amino acids. The V and J ends lost 8 bases and 1 base, in that order; junction bases with no gene match: 6. The CDR3 coding sequence is TGCGCCAGCGGCACCGGGACAGGGAACACCGGGGAGCTGTTTTTT. It translates to CASGTGTGNTGELFF.

This clone is a singleton in its sample. V usage is TRBV18 and J usage is TRBJ2-7; 9 nucleotides align to TRBD1. V was pared by 5 bases and J by 4 bases, with 6 bases of the junction left unmatched. Germline V gene data show CDR1 as KGHSH and CDR2 as LQKENI. There are 14 residues in the CDR3. The CDR3 protein is CASSGPGQGYEQYF. Written as DNA, the CDR3 is TGTGCCAGCTCAGGGCCGGGACAGGGTTACGAGCAGTACTTC.

DNA for the CDR3: TGTGCCAGCAGTTACTCATCGGGGGGGGGCAATCAGCCCCAGCATTTT. It encodes CASSYSSGGGNQPQHF. The chain has TRBV6-5 and TRBJ1-5, with a tentative D call TRBD1 (5 bases). The germline V gene has CDR1 MNHEY and CDR2 SVGAGI. This CDR3 contains 16 residues. V was shortened by 0 bases and J by 2 bases, with 11 bases between the two germline ends.

As to this clone: Different DNA sequences within this sample yield the same CDR3. The genes are TRBV5-1 and TRBJ1-2; 8 positions match TRBD1. Germline V gives CDR1 SGHRS, CDR2 YFSETQ. The CDR3 is made up of 14 amino acids. V was clipped by 1 base and J by 2 bases; unmatched bases: 1. CDR3 protein: CASSLRQGNYGYTF. The CDR3 DNA is TGCGCCAGCAGCTTGCGACAGGGGAACTATGGCTACACCTTC.